This T cell receptor beta chain is drawn from a study of blood T cell repertoires in COVID-19. Study information: Whether acute or convalescent, the COVID-19 samples came from the United States, Italy and Spain. The cDNA or gDNA used as material had been derived from T cells, B-cell-depleted T cells, or PBMCs.

Sequenced by immunoSEQ multiplex PCR; TCRdb stores in-frame clones only, minus some. This sample carries about 130,000 clones, 70% to 90% of them seen once, and the ten largest clones take roughly 4%. This clone appeared a single time. J lost 4 bases, V lost 8 bases, and 17 bases had no gene match. Per the germline V gene, CDR1 is SGHAT and CDR2 is FQNNGV. The CDR3 has 17 amino acids. The genes are TRBV11-2 and TRBJ2-1; the match to TRBD1 covers 7 bases. The TCR was taken from a woman aged 45 to 65 with acute or convalescent COVID-19. Sample: peripheral blood. The CDR3 region is CASGPGRGQKSYNEQFF. The CDR3 DNA reads as TGTGCCAGCGGACCGGGTAGGGGACAGAAGTCTTACAATGAGCAGTTCTTC.